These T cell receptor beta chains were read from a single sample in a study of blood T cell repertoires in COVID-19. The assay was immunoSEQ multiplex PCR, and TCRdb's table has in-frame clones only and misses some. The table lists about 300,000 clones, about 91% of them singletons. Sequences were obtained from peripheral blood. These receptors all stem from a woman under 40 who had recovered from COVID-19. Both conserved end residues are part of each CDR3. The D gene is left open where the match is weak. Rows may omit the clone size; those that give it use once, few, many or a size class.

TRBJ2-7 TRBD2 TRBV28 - CASSESGAYEQYF TGTGCCAGCAGCGAAAGCGGGGCCTACGAGCAGTACTTC
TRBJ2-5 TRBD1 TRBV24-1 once CATSDFPRTGKETQYF TGTGCCACCAGTGATTTTCCCCGGACAGGGAAAGAGACCCAGTACTTC
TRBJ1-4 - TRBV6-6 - CASSIGQIGTDEKLFF TGTGCCAGCAGTATCGGACAGATAGGTACTGATGAAAAACTGTTTTTT
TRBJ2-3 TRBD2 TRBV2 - CASKAGGSTDTQYF TGTGCCAGCAAGGCGGGGGGGAGCACAGATACGCAGTATTTT
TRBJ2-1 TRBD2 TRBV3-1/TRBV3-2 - CASSHPSGTSSYNEQFF TGTGCCAGCAGCCATCCTAGCGGGACTAGCTCCTACAATGAGCAGTTCTTC
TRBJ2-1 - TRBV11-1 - CASSAESRGDEQFF TGTGCCAGCAGTGCCGAGTCCAGGGGTGATGAGCAGTTCTTC
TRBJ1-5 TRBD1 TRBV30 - CAWSGTDRLGQPQHF TGTGCCTGGAGTGGGACGGACAGGTTGGGTCAGCCCCAGCATTTT
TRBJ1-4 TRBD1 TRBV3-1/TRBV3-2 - CASSQTGYNEKLFF TGTGCCAGCAGCCAGACAGGGTATAATGAAAAACTGTTTTTT
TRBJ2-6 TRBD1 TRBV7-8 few CASSLGTGGAGANVLTF TGTGCCAGCAGCTTAGGTACAGGGGGCGCTGGGGCCAACGTCCTGACTTTC
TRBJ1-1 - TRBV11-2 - CASSSVEGAFF TGTGCCAGCAGCTCAGTCGAGGGAGCTTTCTTT
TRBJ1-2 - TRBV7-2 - CASSSDAGPYGYTF TGTGCCAGCAGCTCGGACGCAGGGCCCTATGGCTACACCTTC
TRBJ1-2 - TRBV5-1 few CASSLRFSGTLYGYTF TGCGCCAGCAGTTTGCGCTTTTCCGGGACTCTCTATGGCTACACCTTC
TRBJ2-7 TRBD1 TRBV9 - CASSPGQGPYEQYF TGTGCCAGCAGCCCGGGACAGGGCCCCTACGAGCAGTACTTC
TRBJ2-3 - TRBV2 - CASSVPLRGSDTQYF TGTGCCAGCAGCGTACCACTCCGAGGATCAGATACGCAGTATTTT
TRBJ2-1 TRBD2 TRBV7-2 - CASSFERGDYNEQFF TGTGCCAGCAGCTTCGAGCGGGGAGACTACAATGAGCAGTTCTTC
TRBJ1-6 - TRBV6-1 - CASSEAESSYNSPLHF TGTGCCAGCAGTGAAGCAGAGAGCTCCTATAATTCACCCCTCCACTTT
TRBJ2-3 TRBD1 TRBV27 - CATSSNRGLGTDTQYF TGTGCCACCTCCTCCAACAGGGGATTGGGCACAGATACGCAGTATTTT
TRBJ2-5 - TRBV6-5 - CASRARDHQETQYF TGTGCCAGCAGGGCGCGGGACCACCAAGAGACCCAGTACTTC
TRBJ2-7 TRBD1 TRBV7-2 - CASSSDRGGEQYF TGTGCCAGCAGCTCCGACAGGGGGGGGGAGCAGTACTTC
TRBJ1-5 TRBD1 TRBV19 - CASDDRASNQPQHF TGTGCCAGTGACGACAGGGCAAGCAATCAGCCCCAGCATTTT
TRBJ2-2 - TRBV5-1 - CASSSGFFNTGELFF TGCGCCAGCAGTTCGGGATTCTTCAACACCGGGGAGCTGTTTTTT
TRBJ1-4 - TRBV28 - CASSLSGTTNEKLFF TGTGCCAGCAGTTTATCCGGGACAACTAATGAAAAACTGTTTTTT
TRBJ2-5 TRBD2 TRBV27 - CASGQSGAGGQRETQYF TGTGCCAGCGGACAAAGCGGGGCGGGGGGGCAGCGAGAGACCCAGTACTTC
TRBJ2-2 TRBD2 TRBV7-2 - CASSPPSGGGNGELFF TGTGCCAGCAGCCCACCTTCCGGGGGGGGAAATGGGGAGCTGTTTTTT
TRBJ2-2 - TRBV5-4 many CASSELNTGELFF TGTGCCAGCAGCGAGCTTAACACCGGGGAGCTGTTTTTT
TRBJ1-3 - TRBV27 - CASSGEAGNTIYF TGTGCCAGCTCGGGGGAAGCTGGAAACACCATATATTTT
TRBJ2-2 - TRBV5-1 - CASTSSGTFTGELFF TGCGCCAGCACCTCCTCCGGGACTTTCACCGGGGAGCTGTTTTTT
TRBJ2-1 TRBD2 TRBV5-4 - CASTPGGVPYNEQFF TGTGCCAGCACCCCGGGAGGCGTCCCCTACAATGAGCAGTTCTTC
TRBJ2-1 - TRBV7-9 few CASSLSGQPYNEQFF TGTGCCAGCAGCTTAAGCGGCCAACCCTACAATGAGCAGTTCTTC
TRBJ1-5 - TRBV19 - CASIQPGQSNQPQHF TGTGCCAGTATCCAACCGGGACAAAGCAATCAGCCCCAGCATTTT
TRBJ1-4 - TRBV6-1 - CASSETGTGVEKLFF TGTGCCAGCAGTGAAACAGGGACCGGGGTTGAAAAACTGTTTTTT
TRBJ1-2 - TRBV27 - CASSPQEGLGYGYTF TGTGCCAGCAGTCCGCAGGAAGGACTTGGATATGGCTACACCTTC
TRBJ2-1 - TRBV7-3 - CASGVANEQFF TGTGCCAGCGGAGTAGCCAATGAGCAGTTCTTC
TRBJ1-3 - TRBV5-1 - CASSLFSSSDTIYF TGCGCCAGCAGCTTGTTTTCGTCCTCCGACACCATATATTTT
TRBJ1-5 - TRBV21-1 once CASSKGRTGPYSNQPQHF TGTGCCAGCAGCAAAGGAAGGACAGGACCCTATAGCAATCAGCCCCAGCATTTT
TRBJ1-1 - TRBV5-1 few CASSYDSPNFVMNTEAFF TGCGCCAGCAGCTACGACAGCCCTAATTTTGTAATGAACACTGAAGCTTTCTTT